The 10 T cell receptor beta chains below all came from one sample that was sequenced in a study of T cell responses to AZD1222 COVID-19 vaccine. Clones were sequenced by immunoSEQ multiplex PCR, and TCRdb holds only the in-frame ones, with some missing. Among about 170,000 clones listed, over 90% were seen once. This specimen was peripheral blood, taken on day 0 of AZD1222 vaccination. Receptors originate from an adult in good health.

This sequence joins TRBV27 and TRBJ1-1; D is undetermined. Trimming took 0 bases from V and 6 from J, leaving 14 bases between them. Germline CDR1 is MNHEY and CDR2 is SMNVEV (reference sequence). The CDR3 is made up of 15 amino acids. CDR3: CASSLSSALLAEAFF. The CDR3 DNA sequence: TGTGCCAGCAGTTTATCCTCAGCCCTGCTGGCTGAAGCTTTCTTT.

The chain joins TRBV6-5 to TRBJ2-3, with 8 positions matching TRBD1. Germline trimming cut 6 bases from V and 3 bases from J; bases unmatched to any gene: 8. CDR1 and CDR2 (germline): MNHEY, SVGAGI. The CDR3 contains 15 residues. CDR3 region: CASRRPGGATDTQYF. CDR3 nucleotide sequence: TGTGCCAGCAGGCGCCCAGGGGGCGCAACAGATACGCAGTATTTT.

The chain employs TRBV5-1 and TRBJ2-1; D gene ambiguous. V lost 0 bases and J 0 bases, leaving 16 bases between the germline ends. CDR1 is SGHRS, CDR2 YFSETQ, per germline. The CDR3 consists of 18 residues. The CDR3: CASSLVQNRLGSYNEQFF. Written as DNA, the CDR3 is TGCGCCAGCAGCTTGGTCCAGAACCGCCTTGGCTCCTACAATGAGCAGTTCTTC.

The V and J genes are TRBV6-5 and TRBJ1-1; D not resolved. Germline V gene sequence: CDR1 MNHEY, CDR2 SVGAGI. V dropped 1 base and J dropped 4 bases, with 13 bases sitting between them. CDR3 length: 15 amino acids. CDR3 sequence: CASSYFQVSGTEAFF. CDR3 in DNA: TGTGCCAGCAGTTACTTCCAGGTATCAGGCACTGAAGCTTTCTTT.

The chain uses TRBV12-3 or TRBV12-4 and TRBJ1-1; the D is unclear. The CDR3 is made up of 13 amino acids. V dropped 2 bases and J dropped 9 bases, with 13 bases sitting between them. CDR3 coding DNA: TGTGCCAGCAGTTTACTTGCGGTGGGGAAAGCTTTCTTT. Translating it yields CASSLLAVGKAFF.

The rearrangement joins TRBV7-2 to TRBJ1-1; 8 bases match TRBD1. The CDR3 loop spans 15 amino acids. From germline, CDR1 is SGHTA and CDR2 FQGNSA. The V gene end was trimmed by 2 bases and the J gene end by 4 bases; junction bases not matched to a gene: 6. The CDR3, as DNA: TGTGCCAGCAGCTTATACAGGGGGACGCCCACTGAAGCTTTCTTT. This sequence encodes CASSLYRGTPTEAFF. Drawing the rest from reference TRBV7-2 and TRBJ1-1, the complete variable domain is GAGVSQSPSNKVTEKGKDVELRCDPISGHTALYWYRQSLGQGLEFLIYFQGNSAPDKSGLPSDRFSAERTGGSVSTLTIQRTQQEDSAVYLCASSLYRGTPTEAFFGQGTRLTVV.

The rearrangement links TRBV5-8 to TRBJ1-2; D is possibly TRBD1 (5 bases). This CDR3 region has 16 residues. Germline assignment: CDR1 SGHTS and CDR2 YDEGEE. Trimming removed 1 base at V and 1 base at J, with 14 bases between. The DNA for the CDR3 is TGTGCCAGCAGCTTGTTCCAGGGTTCGGTTAACTATGGCTACACCTTC. It is translated as CASSLFQGSVNYGYTF.

Remarks on this clone: Its ends do not fully match the called genes, so a read error is possible. CDR3 residues: CASSSDTGMRLF. In nucleotides, the CDR3 is TGTGCCAGCAGCTCAGACACGGGGATGAGGCTCTTC. The V call is TRBV7-6, the J call TRBJ2-1, with D possibly matching TRBD2 (5 bases). This CDR3 has 12 residues. Germline V CDR1 and CDR2: SGHVS, FNYEAQ.

The J gene is TRBJ1-2, the V gene TRBV5-4; 10 positions agree with TRBD1. The V gene end was trimmed by 0 bases and the J gene end by 6 bases; junction bases not matched to a gene: 5. The germline CDR1 and CDR2 sequences are SGHNT and YYREEE (reference sequence). CDR3 length: 15 residues. The DNA of the CDR3 is TGTGCCAGCAGCTTGGACGCTGGGACAGGGGATGGCTACACCTTC. It is translated as CASSLDAGTGDGYTF.

The V call is TRBV6-5, the J call TRBJ2-3; TRBD1 might be the D (6 bases). Germline assignment: CDR1 MNHEY and CDR2 SVGAGI. V lost 2 bases and J 1 base, leaving 7 bases between the germline ends. CDR3 length: 14 residues. CDR3 bases: TGTGCCAGCAGTTACCCAGGGGGCACAGATACGCAGTATTTT. It yields the protein CASSYPGGTDTQYF.